The T cell receptor (beta chain) described here comes from a study of blood T cell repertoires in COVID-19. Study as a whole: Sites across the United States, Italy and Spain contributed samples from acute and convalescent COVID-19. T cells, B-cell-depleted T cells, or PBMCs supplied cDNA or gDNA.

The protocol was immunoSEQ multiplex PCR, while the TCRdb copy is restricted to in-frame clones and leaves out a portion. Of roughly 250,000 clones listed, around 87% are singletons. With 3 bases removed from V and 0 bases from J, the gap between germline ends came to 8 bases. This CDR3 is 14 amino acids long. Germline CDR1 and CDR2: KGHSH and LQKENI. Residents of about two dozen US areas, aged roughly 18 to 89 years, made up the participants. Each participant's cohort was designated according to participant-reported clinical history. This clonotype was sampled from a woman between 18 and 29 years old who had recovered from COVID-19. Sequenced: PBMCs or T cells enriched from blood (not recorded which). V gene TRBV18 combines with J gene TRBJ1-1, with a tentative D call TRBD1 (5 bases). The CDR3 protein is CASSPMTVNTEAFF. Written as DNA, the CDR3 is TGTGCCAGCTCACCGATGACAGTGAACACTGAAGCTTTCTTT.